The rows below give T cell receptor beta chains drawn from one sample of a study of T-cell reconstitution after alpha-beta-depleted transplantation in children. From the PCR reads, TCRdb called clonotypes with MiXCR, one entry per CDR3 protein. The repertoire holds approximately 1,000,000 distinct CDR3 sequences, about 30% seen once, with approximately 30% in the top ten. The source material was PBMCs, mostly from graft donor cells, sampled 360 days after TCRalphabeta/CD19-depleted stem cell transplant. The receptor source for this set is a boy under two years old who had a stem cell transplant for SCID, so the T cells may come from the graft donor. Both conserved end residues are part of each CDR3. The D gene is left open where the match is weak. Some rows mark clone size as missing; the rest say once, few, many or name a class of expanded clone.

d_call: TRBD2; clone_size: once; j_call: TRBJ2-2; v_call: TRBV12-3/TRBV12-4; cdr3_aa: CASMTSGGAPELFF; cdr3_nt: TGTGCCAGCATGACTAGCGGGGGGGCCCCGGAGCTGTTTTTT
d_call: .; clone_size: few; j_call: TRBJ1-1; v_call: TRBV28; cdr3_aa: CASSPPPEDTEAFF; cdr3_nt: TGTGCCAGCAGTCCCCCCCCGGAGGACACTGAAGCTTTCTTT
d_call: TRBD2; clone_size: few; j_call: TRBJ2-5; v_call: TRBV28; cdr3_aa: CASTIPGPGGETQYF; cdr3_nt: TGTGCCAGCACCATACCCGGACCGGGAGGAGAGACCCAGTACTTC
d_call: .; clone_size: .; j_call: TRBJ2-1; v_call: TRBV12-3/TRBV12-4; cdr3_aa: CASSLEGDKNFYYNEQFF; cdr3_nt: TGTGCCAGCAGTTTAGAGGGGGACAAGAACTTCTACTACAATGAGCAGTTCTTC
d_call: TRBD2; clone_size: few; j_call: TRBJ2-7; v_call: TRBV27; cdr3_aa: CASSRTRAWHEQYF; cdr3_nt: TGTGCCAGCAGTAGGACTAGAGCCTGGCACGAGCAGTACTTC
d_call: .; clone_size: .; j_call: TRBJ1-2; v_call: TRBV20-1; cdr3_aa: CSAEKANGYTF; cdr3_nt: TGCAGTGCAGAGAAGGCCAATGGCTACACCTTC
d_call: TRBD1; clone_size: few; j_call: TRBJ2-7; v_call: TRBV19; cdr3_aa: CASSSRQGYYEQYF; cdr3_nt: TGTGCCAGTAGTAGTCGACAGGGGTACTACGAGCAGTACTTC
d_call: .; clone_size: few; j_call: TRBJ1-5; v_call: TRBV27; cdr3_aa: CASSLSSPIGWPQHF; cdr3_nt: TGTGCCAGCAGTTTATCGTCTCCGATAGGATGGCCCCAGCATTTT
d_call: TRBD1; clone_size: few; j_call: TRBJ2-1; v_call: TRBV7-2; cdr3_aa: CASSSRGTGNNEQFF; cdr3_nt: TGTGCCAGCAGCTCGAGGGGGACAGGGAACAATGAGCAGTTCTTC
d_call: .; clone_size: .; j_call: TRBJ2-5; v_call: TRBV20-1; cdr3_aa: CSAHSQEETQYF; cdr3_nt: TGCAGTGCTCACTCACAAGAAGAGACCCAGTACTTC
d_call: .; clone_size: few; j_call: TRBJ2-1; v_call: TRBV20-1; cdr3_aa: CSVQGGYNEQFF; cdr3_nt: TGCAGTGTCCAGGGGGGCTACAATGAGCAGTTCTTC
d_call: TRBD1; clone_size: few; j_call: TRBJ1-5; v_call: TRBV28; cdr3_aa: CASTRDRGLIQPQHF; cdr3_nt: TGTGCCAGCACTCGGGACAGGGGGCTTATTCAGCCCCAGCATTTT
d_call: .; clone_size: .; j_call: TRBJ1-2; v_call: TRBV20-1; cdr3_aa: CSAERTRVDGYTF; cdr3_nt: TGCAGTGCCGAAAGGACGAGGGTGGATGGCTACACCTTC
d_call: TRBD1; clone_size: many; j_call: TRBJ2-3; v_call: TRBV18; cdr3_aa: CASSPPGWIGGGGDTQYF; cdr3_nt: TGTGCCAGCTCACCGCCCGGTTGGATAGGGGGCGGAGGAGATACGCAGTATTTT
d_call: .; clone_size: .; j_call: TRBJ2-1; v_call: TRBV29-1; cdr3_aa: CSVEVGRDYNEQFF; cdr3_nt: TGCAGCGTTGAAGTCGGCAGGGATTACAATGAGCAGTTCTTC
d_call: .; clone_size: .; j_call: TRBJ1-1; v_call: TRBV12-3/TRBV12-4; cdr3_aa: CASTAGRQAFF; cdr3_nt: TGTGCCAGCACCGCGGGGAGGCAAGCTTTCTTT
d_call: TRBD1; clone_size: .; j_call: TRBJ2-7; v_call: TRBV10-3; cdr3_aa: CAIRDRVGNEQYF; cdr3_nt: TGTGCCATCAGGGACAGGGTCGGAAACGAGCAGTACTTC